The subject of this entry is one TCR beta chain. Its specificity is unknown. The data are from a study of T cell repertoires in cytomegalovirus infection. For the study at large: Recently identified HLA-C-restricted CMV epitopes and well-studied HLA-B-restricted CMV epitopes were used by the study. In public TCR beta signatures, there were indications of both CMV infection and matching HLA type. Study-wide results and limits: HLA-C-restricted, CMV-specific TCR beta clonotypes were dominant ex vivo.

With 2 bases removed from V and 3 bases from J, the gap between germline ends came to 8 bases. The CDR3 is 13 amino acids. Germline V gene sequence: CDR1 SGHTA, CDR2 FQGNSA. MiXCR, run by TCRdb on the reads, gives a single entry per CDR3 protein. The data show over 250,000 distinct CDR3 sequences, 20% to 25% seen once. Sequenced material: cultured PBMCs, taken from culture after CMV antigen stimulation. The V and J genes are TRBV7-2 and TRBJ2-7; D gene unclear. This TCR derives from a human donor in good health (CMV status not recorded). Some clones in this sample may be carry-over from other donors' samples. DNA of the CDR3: TGTGCCAGCAGCTTATTAGCAAACTACGAGCAGTACTTC. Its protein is CASSLLANYEQYF.